The next 2 T cell receptor beta chains were all read from a single sample in a study of blood T cell repertoires in COVID-19. The table came from immunoSEQ multiplex PCR; TCRdb's copy has only in-frame clones and leaves some out. The data show approximately 49,000 clones, around 86% seen once. Sample: peripheral blood. All receptors come from a human donor with acute or convalescent COVID-19. The donor label of this sample is uncertain.

The V gene is TRBV9, the J gene TRBJ2-3; 7 nucleotides line up with TRBD2. Germline CDR1 reads SGDLS; CDR2 reads YYNGEE. The trim removed 3 bases at V and 2 bases at J, leaving 3 bases unmatched. The CDR3 loop spans 14 amino acids. CDR3 in DNA: TGTGCCAGCAGCGGACTAGCCTTCACAGATACGCAGTATTTT. Translating it yields CASSGLAFTDTQYF.

The chain carries TRBV9 and TRBJ2-1; D may be TRBD2 (6 bases). Trimming stripped 6 bases from V and 6 bases from J, with 16 bases between. Germline values: CDR1 SGDLS, CDR2 YYNGEE. This CDR3 contains 14 residues. The CDR3 sequence is CASNGGNPGNEQFF. CDR3 sequence (DNA): TGTGCCAGCAACGGGGGAAACCCGGGCAATGAGCAGTTCTTC.